Presented here are 21 T cell receptor beta chains from one specimen sequenced in a study of early T cells in non-severe SARS-CoV-2 infection listed by TCRdb under 2021. Library preparation used 5' RACE. TCRdb lists the instrument as NextSeq 500. TCRdb reran the public reads through fastp at Q25 and MiXCR, keeping productive beta chains. When rows share a CDR3 protein, they turn into one entry using the most common DNA and genes. The sample table contains 95,000 to 100,000 distinct CDR3 sequences; only one count was recorded for 13% of them. The ten most abundant clones make up 2% to 2.5% of the sample. The sequenced material came from whole blood. These receptors came from an adult who was a healthcare worker with PCR-confirmed SARS-CoV-2 infection or an uninfected control (not recorded which).

This clonotype was counted many times. The V gene is TRBV7-2, the J gene TRBJ1-4; TRBD1 might be the D (5 bases). The CDR3 length is 15 residues. The germline V and J ends were trimmed by 0 bases and 7 bases, with 12 bases remaining between them. CDR1 and CDR2 (germline): SGHTA, FQGNSA. CDR3 protein: CASSLAGQGVEKLFF. DNA for the CDR3: TGTGCCAGCAGCTTAGCGGGTCAGGGAGTTGAAAAACTGTTTTTT.

This clonotype was picked up many times. The chain joins TRBV6-5 to TRBJ2-7, with 7 bases that match TRBD1. Germline CDR1 reads MNHEY; CDR2 reads SVGAGI. The CDR3 has 15 amino acids. J lost 4 bases, V lost 2 bases, and 8 bases had no gene match. DNA of the CDR3: TGTGCCAGCAGTTACGGGCAGGGGGTGTTTTACGAGCAGTACTTC. Translation gives CASSYGQGVFYEQYF.

The chain joins TRBV5-5 to TRBJ1-2; possibly TRBD1 for D (6 bases). The CDR3 contains 13 residues. V lost 4 bases and J lost 4, with 11 bases in between. Germline lookup yields CDR1 SGHKS and CDR2 YYEKEE (reference sequence). The CDR3 here is CASSPQGSYGYTF. CDR3 DNA sequence: TGTGCCAGCAGCCCCCAGGGGAGCTATGGCTACACCTTC.

The CDR3, as DNA: TGTGCCAGCAGCCAAACGAGCTCCTACAATGAGCAGTTCTTC. Amino acids: CASSQTSSYNEQFF. The rearrangement uses TRBV7-2 and TRBJ2-1; no firm D call. The CDR3 contains 14 residues. V was clipped by 5 bases and J by 0 bases, with 8 bases between them. Germline CDR1 is SGHTA and CDR2 is FQGNSA.

Only a few counts were recorded for this clonotype. The V call is TRBV5-1, the J call TRBJ2-5, with a tentative D call TRBD2 (5 bases). Germline V gene lookup returns CDR1 SGHRS and CDR2 YFSETQ. Trimming stripped 6 bases from V and 3 bases from J, with 15 bases between. There are 14 residues in the CDR3. DNA of the CDR3: TGCGCCAGCACCGCAACAGCGACTAAAGAGACCCAGTACTTC. Translated, it gives CASTATATKETQYF. The whole variable domain, remainder taken from reference TRBV5-1 and TRBJ2-5, is KAGVTQTPRYLIKTRGQQVTLSCSPISGHRSVSWYQQTPGQGLQFLFEYFSETQRNKGNFPGRFSGRQFSNSRSEMNVSTLELGDSALYLCASTATATKETQYFGPGTRLLVL.

This clonotype was counted many times. V usage is TRBV20-1 and J usage is TRBJ1-3; D unresolved. The germline V and J ends were trimmed by 3 bases and 0 bases, with 15 bases remaining between them. Germline V lookup: CDR1 DFQATT, CDR2 SNEGSKA (reference sequence). The CDR3 totals 16 residues. The CDR3 nucleotides are TGCAGTGCTAGTGACCGGAGAAAAAACTCTGGAAACACCATATATTTT. Protein sequence: CSASDRRKNSGNTIYF.

This clonotype came up a few times. The chain recombines TRBV6-2 or TRBV6-3 with TRBJ2-2; D not certain. CDR3 length equals 15 residues. The V gene lost 4 bases and the J gene lost 4 bases, with 13 bases spanning the gap. The germline V gene encodes CDR1 MNHEY and CDR2 SVGEGT. The CDR3 here is CASSSQVDLTGELFF. For the CDR3, the DNA is TGTGCCAGCAGTTCGCAGGTAGACCTCACCGGGGAGCTGTTTTTT.

This clonotype came up a few times. The J gene is TRBJ1-1, the V gene TRBV7-9; 7 positions agree with TRBD1. This CDR3 comprises 14 residues. The ends lost 8 bases at V and 4 bases at J; junction bases unmatched: 10. In germline, CDR1 is SEHNR, CDR2 FQNEAQ (reference sequence). DNA of the CDR3: TGTGCCAGCTCCATGAGGGGGCTTACCACTGAAGCTTTCTTT. Translating it yields CASSMRGLTTEAFF.

This clonotype came up many times. The chain carries TRBV5-1 and TRBJ2-7; D gene ambiguous. Germline V gene sequence: CDR1 SGHRS, CDR2 YFSETQ. The CDR3 has 16 amino acids. The germline V and J ends were trimmed by 0 bases and 0 bases, with 13 bases remaining between them. CDR3: CASSLDGSSSSYEQYF. In DNA form, the CDR3 reads TGCGCCAGCAGCTTGGACGGTTCATCCAGCTCCTACGAGCAGTACTTC.

The chain combines TRBV29-1 with TRBJ1-3, with a possible D match to TRBD1 (5 bases). V dropped 7 bases and J dropped 3 bases, with 13 bases sitting between them. Looked up from germline, CDR1 is SQVTM and CDR2 is ANQGSEA. This CDR3 region has 13 residues. In DNA form, the CDR3 reads TGCAGCGCGGTGGTGGGGGTTGGAAACACCATATATTTT. This translates into CSAVVGVGNTIYF.

The sample holds many counts of this clonotype. V usage is TRBV7-6 and J usage is TRBJ2-3, with TRBD1 as a possible D gene (6 bases). The CDR3 consists of 16 residues. The germline V and J ends were trimmed by 0 bases and 4 bases, with 14 bases remaining between them. The germline gives CDR1 SGHVS, CDR2 FNYEAQ. For the CDR3, the DNA is TGTGCCAGCAGCTTAGCGACAGGTCTTTCGTCAGATACGCAGTATTTT. Translating it yields CASSLATGLSSDTQYF.

This clonotype was picked up many times. This chain links TRBV5-1 with TRBJ2-7; a possible D gene is TRBD2 (6 bases). The V gene lost 3 bases and the J gene lost 5 bases, with 18 bases spanning the gap. Germline loops: CDR1 SGHRS, CDR2 YFSETQ. The length of the CDR3 is 15 residues. Written as DNA, the CDR3 is TGCGCCAGCAGCTCCGGGACTCATCCGCCCAACGAGCAGTACTTC. As protein: CASSSGTHPPNEQYF.

This clonotype was found many times. An end of the junction differs from the germline gene, which may be a read error. The chain links TRBV7-3 to TRBJ2-5; 9 nucleotides line up with TRBD1. The CDR3 is 15 residues long. CDR1 SGHTA and CDR2 FQGTGA come from the germline V gene. CDR3 amino acids: CASSLTGGAGETQYF. CDR3 nucleotides: TGTGCCAGCAGCCTAACAGGGGGCGCTGGGGAGACCCAGTACTTC.

This clonotype was detected ten times or more. J is TRBJ1-5 and V is TRBV19; unclear D gene. This CDR3 comprises 15 residues. The ends were cut back, 9 bases at V and 0 bases at J, with 15 bases in the middle. The germline V gene has CDR1 LNHDA and CDR2 SQIVND (reference sequence). The CDR3 DNA sequence: TGTGCCAGCCGAGGACTAGATTATAGCAATCAGCCCCAGCATTTT. Its protein product is CASRGLDYSNQPQHF.

As for this clonotype: A much larger clone differs by one base, so this may be a read error. The chain joins TRBV9 to TRBJ2-1, with 7 bases identical to TRBD1. The CDR3 spans 13 residues. Germline loops: CDR1 SGDLS, CDR2 YYNGEE. The junction had 6 bases not matched to a gene; V was cut back by 2 bases and J by 10 bases. CDR3 sequence reads: CASSVGQSGEQFF. For the CDR3, the DNA is TGTGCCAGCAGCGTGGGACAGTCAGGAGAGCAGTTCTTC.

This clonotype was picked up a small number of times. This sequence joins TRBV29-1 and TRBJ2-5, with D perhaps TRBD1 (6 bases). The CDR3 contains 13 residues. V lost 4 bases to trimming and J lost 3 bases, with 12 bases between them. Germline assignment: CDR1 SQVTM and CDR2 ANQGSEA. The CDR3 coding sequence is TGCAGCGTTGGCCGGGACACGGAAGAGACCCAGTACTTC. Amino acids: CSVGRDTEETQYF.

The gene calls are TRBV5-6 and TRBJ2-7; 7 nucleotides match TRBD2. V shed 4 bases, J shed 5 bases, and the junction held 9 bases outside the gene matches. Per the germline V gene, CDR1 is SGHDT and CDR2 is YYEEEE. The CDR3 runs 14 residues. The CDR3 DNA is TGTGCCAGCAGCCTCCCTGGGCGGGGGAACGAGCAGTACTTC. It encodes CASSLPGRGNEQYF.

The J gene is TRBJ1-1, the V gene TRBV7-9; possibly TRBD1 for D (6 bases). The CDR3 contains 15 residues. V was pared by 2 bases and J by 2 bases, with 12 bases between. Germline V gene sequence: CDR1 SEHNR, CDR2 FQNEAQ (reference sequence). CDR3 in amino acids: CASSLTGHRNTEAFF. CDR3 in DNA: TGTGCCAGCAGCTTAACGGGACACAGAAACACTGAAGCTTTCTTT.

The gene calls are TRBV19 and TRBJ2-7; either TRBD1 or TRBD2 may fit D (5 bases each). V was clipped by 3 bases and J by 5 bases, with 11 bases between them. This CDR3 region has 13 residues. Germline-derived CDR1 and CDR2 are LNHDA and SQIVND (reference sequence). The CDR3 DNA is TGTGCCAGTAGTATCAGGGTGGGGGACGAGCAGTACTTC. Amino acid sequence: CASSIRVGDEQYF.

The CDR3 nucleotides are TGCAGCGTTGACCCGGGGAGGGGAGGCGAGCAGTACTTC. It is translated as CSVDPGRGGEQYF. V gene TRBV29-1 combines with J gene TRBJ2-7; 7 nucleotides align to TRBD2. This CDR3 comprises 13 residues. With 3 bases clipped from V and 6 bases from J, the junction kept 8 bases outside the gene matches. The germline V gene has CDR1 SQVTM and CDR2 ANQGSEA.

This clonotype came up many times. The chain uses TRBV6-2 or TRBV6-3 and TRBJ1-2; 8 bases align to TRBD1. CDR3 length: 14 amino acids. CDR1 is MNHEY, CDR2 SVGEGT, per germline. With 5 bases clipped from V and 4 bases from J, the junction kept 6 bases outside the gene matches. The CDR3: CASSPTGTGYGYTF. CDR3 in DNA: TGTGCCAGCAGTCCCACCGGGACAGGCTATGGCTACACCTTC.